The clone carrying this T cell receptor beta chain was detected a few times. Its cognate antigen is unknown. As every portion of the isolated RNA was reverse transcribed, the sequencing read expressed TCRB transcripts. Only in-frame clones appear in the TCRdb table, and some are missing; sequencing was by immunoSEQ multiplex PCR. The sample comprises fewer than 250,000 clones, roughly an eighth of which are singletons, and about 0.027% rests with the top ten. The entry originates in a study of beta chain features in type 1 diabetes. Notes on the study in general: Although PCR might favor shorter templates, it would do so equally in patients and controls.

J gave up 6 bases and V 1 base, and 4 bases lay outside the gene matches. CDR1 and CDR2 (germline): LGHNA, YSLEER. CDR3 length: 15 residues. Central memory, naive, regulatory and stem cell-like memory CD4+ cells were sorted by CD45RO/CCR7/CD25/CD127/CD95/CD27. The chain recombines TRBV4-3 with TRBJ1-5; TRBD1 matches at 9 bases. Sequencing used naive CD4+ T cells from blood. The sequence came from a middle-aged woman in good health. The CDR3 DNA reads as TGCGCCAGCAGCCAAGTACAGGGGGCCCGTCAGCCCCAGCATTTT. The encoded protein is CASSQVQGARQPQHF.